Each of the 27 T cell receptor beta chains below was sequenced from the same sample in a study of shared clonotypes between healthy human individuals. Profiled with immunoSEQ multiplex PCR; TCRdb holds only in-frame clones, not every one. In the table there are 400,000 to 500,000 clones, roughly 85% of which are singletons. Sequences were obtained from PBMCs. Receptors were obtained from a woman in her forties in good health. Some clones in this sample may be carry-over from other donors' samples.

V and J are TRBV28 and TRBJ1-1; D is undetermined. Trimming left V 6 bases short and J 0 bases short, with 11 bases between. CDR1 is MDHEN and CDR2 is SYDVKM in the germline V gene. The CDR3 length is 14 residues. The CDR3 here is CASRVGGLNTEAFF. The CDR3 DNA reads as TGTGCCAGCAGAGTAGGAGGGTTGAACACTGAAGCTTTCTTT.

The gene calls are TRBV29-1 and TRBJ2-1; D possibly uses TRBD1 or TRBD2 (6 bases each). Trimming cost V 7 bases and J 5 bases, with 15 bases left between them. The CDR3 runs to 13 residues. Germline CDR1 is SQVTM and CDR2 is ANQGSEA. The CDR3 nucleotides read TGCAGCGGGAGGGGGGCGAACAACAATGAGCAGTTCTTC. Protein: CSGRGANNNEQFF.

The rearrangement joins TRBV7-2 to TRBJ2-3, with D possibly being TRBD1 or TRBD2 (5 bases each). The CDR3 runs to 14 residues. V lost 9 bases, J lost 3 bases, and 16 bases lay in between. Germline V gene lookup returns CDR1 SGHTA and CDR2 FQGNSA. In nucleotides, the CDR3 is TGTGCCAGTCACGGGGACGTCTTGACAGATACGCAGTATTTT. Its protein is CASHGDVLTDTQYF.

This clone was picked up one time. The V and J genes are TRBV4-2 and TRBJ1-1, with D perhaps TRBD1 (6 bases). Trimming left V 3 bases short and J 7 bases short, with 12 bases between. Germline CDR1 LGHNA, CDR2 YNFKEQ. The CDR3 totals 13 residues. The CDR3 region is CASSHGGQGEAFF. DNA of the CDR3: TGTGCCAGCAGCCATGGGGGGCAGGGTGAAGCTTTCTTT.

The rearrangement joins TRBV2 to TRBJ2-7; 10 bases are shared with TRBD1. The CDR3 is 16 residues long. Germline V CDR1 and CDR2: SNHLY, FYNNEI. V lost 8 bases to trimming and J lost 5 bases; unmatched junction nucleotides: 15. CDR3 protein: CASGGLFRDRGNEQYF. DNA for the CDR3: TGTGCCAGCGGGGGTCTATTCCGGGACAGGGGAAACGAGCAGTACTTC.

This clone was seen a handful of times. The V and J genes are TRBV30 and TRBJ1-2; no clear D. Germline CDR1 is GTSNPN and CDR2 is SVGIG (reference sequence). Deletions cut 2 bases from V and 4 bases from J, with 11 bases between. The CDR3 runs to 13 residues. The CDR3 nucleotides read TGTGCCTGGAGTATAACCCACCGCTATGGCTACACCTTC. Translating gives CAWSITHRYGYTF.

CDR3: CASSLGTSGSSEQFF. The CDR3 coding sequence is TGTGCCAGCAGTTTAGGGACTAGCGGGAGTAGCGAGCAGTTCTTC. The chain is built from TRBV27 and TRBJ2-1; the match to TRBD2 covers 14 bases. In germline, CDR1 is MNHEY, CDR2 SMNVEV (reference sequence). With 2 bases clipped from V and 10 bases from J, the junction kept 4 bases outside the gene matches. The CDR3 loop spans 15 amino acids.

In regard to this clone: This likely stems from a read error, as it lies one base from a far larger clone. This specimen includes other DNA sequences encoding the same CDR3. The rearrangement uses TRBV7-6 and TRBJ2-7; D may be TRBD1 or TRBD2 (5 bases each). The germline V gene encodes CDR1 SGHVS and CDR2 FNYEAQ. V lost 3 bases to trimming and J lost 3 bases, with 12 bases between them. The CDR3 length is 14 residues. The CDR3: CASSLGTEDYEQYF. The DNA for the CDR3 is TGTGCCAGCAGCTTGGGGACGGAAGACTACGAGCAGTACTTC.

The chain carries TRBV5-5 and TRBJ1-5; D not resolved. The CDR3 runs to 12 residues. Germline-derived CDR1 and CDR2 are SGHKS and YYEKEE (reference sequence). The V gene lost 2 bases and the J gene lost 4 bases, with 4 bases spanning the gap. The DNA for the CDR3 is TGTGCCAGCAGCTTAACGAATCAGCCCCAGCATTTT. Its protein product is CASSLTNQPQHF.

The rearrangement joins TRBV18 to TRBJ2-5; TRBD2 agrees at 7 bases. The V gene end was trimmed by 8 bases and the J gene end by 5 bases; junction bases not matched to a gene: 2. In germline, CDR1 is KGHSH, CDR2 LQKENI. This CDR3 contains 11 residues. The CDR3 sequence is CASTRGETQYF. CDR3 DNA sequence: TGTGCCAGCACGCGGGGGGAGACCCAGTACTTC. The variable domain in full, completed from reference TRBV18 and TRBJ2-5, reads NAGVMQNPRHLVRRRGQEARLRCSPMKGHSHVYWYRQLPEEGLKFMVYLQKENIIDESGMPKERFSAEFPKEGPSILRIQQVVRGDSAAYFCASTRGETQYFGPGTRLLVL.

The chain couples TRBV2 to TRBJ1-5; 9 bases map to TRBD1. The germline V gene has CDR1 SNHLY and CDR2 FYNNEI. The CDR3 sequence is 13 residues long. With 6 bases clipped from V and 9 bases from J, the junction kept 6 bases outside the gene matches. Here the CDR3 reads CASRNRGLRPQHF. The CDR3 DNA reads TGTGCCAGCAGGAACAGGGGGCTTCGGCCCCAGCATTTT.

Of note for this clone: A far larger clone is just one base off, so this is likely a read error. The chain joins TRBV30 to TRBJ1-1, with D possibly being TRBD1 (6 bases). The germline V gene has CDR1 GTSNPN and CDR2 SVGIG (reference sequence). CDR3 length: 11 amino acids. The V gene lost 6 bases and the J gene lost 5 bases, with 10 bases spanning the gap. CDR3 nucleotide sequence: TGTGCCTGTAGGGACATGACTGAAGCTTTCTTT. Residues: CACRDMTEAFF.

The chain is built from TRBV6-1 and TRBJ1-4; 8 bases are shared with TRBD1. The CDR3 contains 15 residues. V lost 3 bases and J lost 3; bases outside the gene matches: 3. From germline, CDR1 is MNHNS and CDR2 SASEGT. This CDR3 reads CASSEPGGSNEKLFF. Written as DNA, the CDR3 is TGTGCCAGCAGTGAGCCAGGGGGCTCTAATGAAAAACTGTTTTTT.

The rearrangement joins TRBV5-1 to TRBJ2-6, with D maybe TRBD1 (5 bases). The germline CDR1 and CDR2 sequences are SGHRS and YFSETQ. CDR3 length: 16 amino acids. The germline V and J ends were trimmed by 1 base and 0 bases, with 8 bases remaining between them. CDR3 sequence reads: CASSLQGISGANVLTF. CDR3 DNA sequence: TGCGCCAGCAGCTTGCAGGGCATCTCTGGGGCCAACGTCCTGACTTTC. The full variable domain, in which reference TRBV5-1 and TRBJ2-6 provide the parts outside the CDR3, is KAGVTQTPRYLIKTRGQQVTLSCSPISGHRSVSWYQQTPGQGLQFLFEYFSETQRNKGNFPGRFSGRQFSNSRSEMNVSTLELGDSALYLCASSLQGISGANVLTFGAGSRLTVL.

This clone was seen once. Other DNA sequences in this specimen translate into the identical CDR3. The CDR3 sequence is CASSLSRTNGGEKLFF. The CDR3 bases are TGTGCCAGCAGCTTATCCCGGACAAACGGGGGCGAAAAACTGTTTTTT. This rearrangement joins TRBV7-9 to TRBJ1-4; the D gene is possibly TRBD1 (6 bases). The CDR3 consists of 16 residues. CDR1 and CDR2 (germline): SEHNR, FQNEAQ (reference sequence). V was pared by 2 bases and J by 8 bases, with 18 bases between.

The CDR3 sequence is CASSQDGGSGSYEQYF. The CDR3 DNA sequence: TGTGCCAGCAGCCAAGATGGTGGGAGCGGGAGCTACGAGCAGTACTTC. The V gene is TRBV4-2, the J gene TRBJ2-7, with 8 bases identical to TRBD2. The CDR3 has 16 residues. From germline, CDR1 is LGHNA and CDR2 YNFKEQ. J lost 3 bases, V lost 0 bases, and 7 bases had no gene match.

This chain links TRBV10-1 with TRBJ2-1; 14 bases fit TRBD2. Germline CDR1 and CDR2: WNHNN and SYGVQD (reference sequence). J was trimmed by 0 bases and V by 0 bases; bases with no gene match: 1. This CDR3 is built from 18 residues. CDR3 region: CASSESGTSGSSYNEQFF. The CDR3 DNA sequence: TGCGCCAGCAGTGAGTCGGGGACTAGCGGGAGCTCCTACAATGAGCAGTTCTTC.

The chain combines TRBV7-3 with TRBJ1-1; 8 nucleotides line up with TRBD1. Germline V gene data show CDR1 as SGHTA and CDR2 as FQGTGA. With V trimmed by 6 bases and J by 0 bases, 15 bases remained unmatched. The CDR3 has 18 amino acids. The CDR3 reads CASSLLALGTGLNTEAFF. The CDR3 DNA reads TGTGCCAGCAGTTTGCTAGCGTTGGGGACAGGTCTGAACACTGAAGCTTTCTTT. The whole variable domain, filled in from reference TRBV7-3 and TRBJ1-1, reads GAGVSQTPSNKVTEKGKYVELRCDPISGHTALYWYRQSLGQGPEFLIYFQGTGAADDSGLPNDRFFAVRPEGSVSTLKIQRTERGDSAVYLCASSLLALGTGLNTEAFFGQGTRLTVV.

Only one count was recorded for this clone. Other DNA sequences of this sample code for an identical CDR3. The V call is TRBV30, the J call TRBJ2-7; 9 nucleotides match TRBD1. V shed 0 bases, J shed 3 bases, and the junction held 3 bases outside the gene matches. There are 14 residues in the CDR3. The germline V gene has CDR1 GTSNPN and CDR2 SVGIG (reference sequence). The CDR3 DNA reads TGTGCCTGGAGTGTAGGGACAGGGATCTACGAGCAGTACTTC. Protein: CAWSVGTGIYEQYF. The full variable domain, its missing parts supplied by reference TRBV30 and TRBJ2-7, is SQTIHQWPATLVQPVGSPLSLECTVEGTSNPNLYWYRQAAGRGLQLLFYSVGIGQISSEVPQNLSASRPQDRQFILSSKKLLLSDSGFYLCAWSVGTGIYEQYFGPGTRLTVT.

The J gene is TRBJ2-1, the V gene TRBV28; 10 bases map to TRBD2. Germline V gene sequence: CDR1 MDHEN, CDR2 SYDVKM. The CDR3 contains 16 residues. The trim removed 5 bases at V and 0 bases at J, leaving 4 bases unmatched. The CDR3, as DNA: TGTGCCAGCAGTCCCCGGACTAGCGGCTCCTACAATGAGCAGTTCTTC. This encodes CASSPRTSGSYNEQFF.

This clone showed up just once. The rearrangement joins TRBV30 to TRBJ1-6; no reliable D call. This CDR3 contains 14 residues. V lost 0 bases and J 6 bases, leaving 9 bases between the germline ends. Germline CDR1 is GTSNPN and CDR2 is SVGIG (reference sequence). CDR3 DNA: TGTGCCTGGAGTGTACGTACGGGTAATTCACCCCTCCACTTT. It codes for CAWSVRTGNSPLHF.

V usage is TRBV12-5 and J usage is TRBJ2-2; D perhaps matches TRBD1 (6 bases). The germline gives CDR1 LGHNT, CDR2 FRNRAP. The CDR3 covers 13 residues. Trimming cost V 9 bases and J 6 bases, with 14 bases left between them. As DNA, the CDR3 is TGTGCTAGCCAGGGGTTGGGGGCCGGGGAGCTGTTTTTT. Encoded protein: CASQGLGAGELFF.

The J gene is TRBJ2-7, the V gene TRBV5-1; tentative D call: TRBD2 (5 bases). The length of the CDR3 is 15 residues. Trimming removed 2 bases from V and 2 bases from J, with 14 bases in between. CDR1 and CDR2 (germline): SGHRS, YFSETQ. The DNA for the CDR3 is TGCGCCAGCAGCTTAACCCCGGGGATCCCCTACGAGCAGTACTTC. As protein: CASSLTPGIPYEQYF.

This clone was counted once. A much larger clone sits a single nucleotide away, making a read error possible. The V gene is TRBV2, the J gene TRBJ2-7; 8 positions match TRBD1. The germline CDR1 and CDR2 sequences are SNHLY and FYNNEI. V lost 8 bases and J lost 3; bases outside the gene matches: 3. CDR3 length equals 12 residues. The CDR3 is CASPGQGYEQYF. The CDR3 nucleotides read TGTGCCAGCCCTGGACAGGGCTACGAGCAGTACTTC.

V usage is TRBV2 and J usage is TRBJ2-7; D is unresolved. The CDR3 contains 12 residues. Germline-derived CDR1 and CDR2 are SNHLY and FYNNEI. Trimming removed 3 bases from V and 5 bases from J, with 8 bases in between. The chain's CDR3 is CASSDYGHEQYF. In nucleotides, the CDR3 is TGTGCCAGCAGTGATTACGGGCACGAGCAGTACTTC.

This rearrangement joins TRBV7-6 to TRBJ2-1; D gene unclear. V was shortened by 5 bases and J by 4 bases, with 6 bases between the two germline ends. The CDR3 is 12 residues long. Germline CDR1 and CDR2: SGHVS and FNYEAQ. The CDR3 reads CASSQEYNEQFF. In DNA form, the CDR3 reads TGTGCCAGCAGCCAGGAGTACAATGAGCAGTTCTTC.

The chain carries TRBV18 and TRBJ1-4, with D possibly matching TRBD1 (6 bases). The V end was cut by 3 bases, the J end by 7 bases, with 15 bases between. The germline gives CDR1 KGHSH, CDR2 LQKENI. The CDR3 length is 15 residues. CDR3 residues: CASSPPGGAGEKLFF. Written as DNA, the CDR3 is TGTGCCAGCTCACCCCCGGGGGGCGCCGGTGAAAAACTGTTTTTT.